The T cell receptor (beta chain) described here comes from a study of T cell responses to AZD1222 COVID-19 vaccine (dated by TCRdb to 2020 to 2022). Broadly, across the study: AZD1222 recipients given second doses at about 4 weeks or at about 12 weeks were pooled, since spike-specific TCR depth and breadth were not found to differ between the two schedules. A total of over 230 trial participants underwent TCR sequencing, of whom about 200 received two doses of AZD1222 and about 26 received two doses of the MenACWY control vaccine. Trial participants were enrolled by age into subgroups of 18-55, 56-69 and 70-plus years, and about 150, 27 and 61 TCR-sequenced participants, respectively, were included in these subgroups. Points the paper makes about the study in general: The 56-69-year group was small, and its depth increase did not reach significance, likely because of low power. Spike-specific TCR breadth and depth rose significantly after two AZD1222 doses compared with day 0 and with MenACWY recipients. Vaccine-associated CD4 TCRs spanned the whole spike protein, with dominant responses in regions 160-218 and 743-854. Conclusions about previously exposed vaccinees were limited because only a handful of AZD1222 recipients were SARS-CoV-2 seropositive at baseline. Participants were mostly white British and included more females than males, and it was suggested by the authors that clonal diversity may have been underestimated. Because no day 14 peak-response samples were available, repertoires were characterized only after the peak T cell response. Nearly half of unique spike-specific TCRs reportedly recognized epitopes outside regions mutated in the B.1.351 and B.1.1.7 variants.

The sample's time point label, decoded: baseline before first vaccination. Vaccinee samples were obtained from the UK trials COV001 and COV002, which included a single-blind randomized controlled phase 2/3 trial of AZD1222 (ChAdOx1 nCoV-19) in healthy adults. For TCRbeta chain sequencing, PBMC samples from trial participants were taken at day 0 and at day 28 after the second dose. V loses 5 bases at its end and J loses 0 bases; junction bases beyond the gene matches: 3. CDR1 and CDR2 are read off the germline V gene (reference sequence) as SEHNR and FQNEAQ. From cysteine to phenylalanine, the CDR3 is 14 amino acids long. This entry keeps only the CDR3 DNA: 42 bases, framed from base 1. For this clone: No antigen is known for it. Base-call qualities are not available, and no considerably larger clone is one nucleotide away.

The CDR3 regions of human TCRbeta chains were analyzed by immunosequencing. Per the original workflow: TCRs in the repertoires were matched against a reference library of SARS-CoV-2-specific TCRs that had been generated with the MIRA antigen-specificity platform. Breadth meant the fraction of unique TCRs that were SARS-CoV-2-associated, whereas depth meant the fraction of total T cells that were SARS-CoV-2-associated. Using the MIRA data, each spike-specific TCR was mapped to the spike region that the TCR reacts to and placed in a CD4 or CD8 class. Log10-transformed breadth and depth values were compared by one-way ANOVA with Sidak's multiple comparisons tests. As stored in TCRdb, this immuneACCESS dataset retains in-frame rearrangements with V and J assigned. A fraction of the clones does not appear; measured against another copy, unresolved V genes explain less than half of the discrepancy, and the remainder lacks a known reason. The V and J calls and clone size are taken from that table; D and trimming were inferred from the DNA. The sample contains 95,000 to 100,000 clones, just over 85% of them found a single time. The ten largest make up more than 1.2% of the sample.

The sequence is built from TRBV7-9 and TRBJ1-1; 7 central bases correspond to TRBD1. Sequenced here: peripheral blood, sampled on day 0 of AZD1222 vaccination. The TCR comes from an adult in good health. Here is the DNA: TGTGCCAGCAGCGTGACAGGGATGAACACTGAAGCTTTCTTT. The encoded protein is CASSVTGMNTEAFF.